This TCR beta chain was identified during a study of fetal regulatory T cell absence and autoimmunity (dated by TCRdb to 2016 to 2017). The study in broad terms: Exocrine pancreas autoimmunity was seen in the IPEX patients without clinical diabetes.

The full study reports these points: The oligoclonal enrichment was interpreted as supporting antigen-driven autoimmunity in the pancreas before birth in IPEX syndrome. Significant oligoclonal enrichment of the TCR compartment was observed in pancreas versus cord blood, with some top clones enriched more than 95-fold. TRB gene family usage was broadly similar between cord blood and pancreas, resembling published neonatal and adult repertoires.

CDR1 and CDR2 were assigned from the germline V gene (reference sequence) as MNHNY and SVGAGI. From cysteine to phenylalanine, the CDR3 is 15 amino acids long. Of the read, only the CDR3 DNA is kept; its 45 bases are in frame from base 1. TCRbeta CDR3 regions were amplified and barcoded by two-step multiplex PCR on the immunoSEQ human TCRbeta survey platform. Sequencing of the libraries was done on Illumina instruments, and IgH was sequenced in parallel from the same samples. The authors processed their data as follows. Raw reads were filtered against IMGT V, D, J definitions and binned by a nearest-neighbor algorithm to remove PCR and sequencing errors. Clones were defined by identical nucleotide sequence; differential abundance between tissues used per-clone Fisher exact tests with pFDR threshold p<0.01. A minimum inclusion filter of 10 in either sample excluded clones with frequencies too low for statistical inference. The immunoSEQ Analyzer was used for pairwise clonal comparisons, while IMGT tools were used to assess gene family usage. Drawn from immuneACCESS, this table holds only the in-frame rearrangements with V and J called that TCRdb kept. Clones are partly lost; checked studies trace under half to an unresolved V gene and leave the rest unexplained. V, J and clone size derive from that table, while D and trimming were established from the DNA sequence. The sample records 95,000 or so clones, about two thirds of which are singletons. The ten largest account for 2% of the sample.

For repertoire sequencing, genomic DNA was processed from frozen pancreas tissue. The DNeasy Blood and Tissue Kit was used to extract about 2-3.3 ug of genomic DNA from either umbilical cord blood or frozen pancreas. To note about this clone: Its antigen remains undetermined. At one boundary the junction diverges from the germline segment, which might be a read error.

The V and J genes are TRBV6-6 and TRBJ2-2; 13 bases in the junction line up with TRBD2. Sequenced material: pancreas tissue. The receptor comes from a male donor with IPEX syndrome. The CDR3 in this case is CASSRGTSGTAELFF. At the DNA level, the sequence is TGTGCCAGCAGTAGGGGGACTAGCGGGACCGCGGAGCTGTTTTTT.